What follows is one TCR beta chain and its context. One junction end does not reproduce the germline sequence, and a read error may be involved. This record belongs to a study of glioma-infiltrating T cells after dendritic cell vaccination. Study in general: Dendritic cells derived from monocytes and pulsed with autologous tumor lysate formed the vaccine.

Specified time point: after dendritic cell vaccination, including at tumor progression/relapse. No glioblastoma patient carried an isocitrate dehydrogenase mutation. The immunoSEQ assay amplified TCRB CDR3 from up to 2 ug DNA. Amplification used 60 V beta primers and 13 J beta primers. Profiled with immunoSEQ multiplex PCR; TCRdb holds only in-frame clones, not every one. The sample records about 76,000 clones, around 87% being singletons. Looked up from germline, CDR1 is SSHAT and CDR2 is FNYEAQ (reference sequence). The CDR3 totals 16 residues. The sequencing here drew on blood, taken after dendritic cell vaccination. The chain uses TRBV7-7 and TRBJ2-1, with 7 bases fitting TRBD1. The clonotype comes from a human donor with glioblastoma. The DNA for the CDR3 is TGTGCTAGCAGCTTAGGGTTGGGGCAGGGGGAGAATGAGCAGTTCTTC. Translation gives CASSLGLGQGENEQFF. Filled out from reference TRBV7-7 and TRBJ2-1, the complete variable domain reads GAGVSQSPRYKVTKRGQDVTLRCDPISSHATLYWYQQALGQGPEFLTYFNYEAQPDKSGLPSDRFSAERPEGSISTLTIQRTEQRDSAMYRCASSLGLGQGENEQFFGPGTRLTVL.